The 25 T cell receptor beta chains presented below share a single source sample, sequenced in a study of OX40 agonist ivuxolimab in advanced cancers. Libraries were prepared by immunoSEQ multiplex PCR; TCRdb keeps only in-frame clonotypes and omits some of them. Among fewer than 30,000 clones, around 81% were seen once, and the ten largest hold less than 30%. This specimen was CD4+ or CD8+ T cells sorted from blood, taken in a trial of the OX40 agonist ivuxolimab. The receptors originated from an adult with an advanced solid tumor such as melanoma, head and neck, liver or kidney cancer.

The rearrangement uses TRBV27 and TRBJ2-4, with D possibly being TRBD2 (5 bases). This CDR3 comprises 16 residues. Deletions cut 6 bases from V and 0 bases from J, with 15 bases between. Germline assignment: CDR1 MNHEY and CDR2 SMNVEV (reference sequence). CDR3 sequence reads: CASSTWTAAAKNIQYF. The CDR3 DNA is TGTGCCAGCAGCACTTGGACTGCGGCAGCCAAAAACATTCAGTACTTC.

In this sample, this clone turned up a few times. V gene TRBV6-4 combines with J gene TRBJ1-1; tentative D call: TRBD1 (6 bases). Germline V lookup: CDR1 MRHNA, CDR2 SNTAGT. The CDR3 totals 14 residues. V lost 6 bases, J lost 0 bases, and 11 bases lay in between. CDR3: CASRADSVNTEAFF. The CDR3 coding sequence is TGTGCCAGCAGAGCGGACAGCGTGAACACTGAAGCTTTCTTT.

This sequence joins TRBV10-3 and TRBJ2-7; D possibly uses TRBD1 or TRBD2 (5 bases each). Germline V CDR1 and CDR2: ENHRY, SYGVKD. The CDR3 has 12 residues. V was pared by 6 bases and J by 2 bases, with 8 bases between. The CDR3 region is CAIRGPTYEQYF. The CDR3 region has the DNA TGTGCCATCAGGGGACCAACCTACGAGCAGTACTTC.

J is TRBJ2-3 and V is TRBV5-6, with D unclear. Germline CDR1 and CDR2: SGHDT and YYEEEE. The germline V and J ends were trimmed by 2 bases and 5 bases, with 3 bases remaining between them. There are 11 residues in the CDR3. CDR3 sequence reads: CASSFKDTQYF. In DNA form, the CDR3 reads TGTGCCAGCAGCTTTAAAGATACGCAGTATTTT.

The gene calls are TRBV19 and TRBJ2-1; 7 bases line up with TRBD1. The CDR3 consists of 16 residues. Looked up from germline, CDR1 is LNHDA and CDR2 is SQIVND (reference sequence). The trim removed 1 base at V and 4 bases at J, leaving 7 bases unmatched. Written as DNA, the CDR3 is TGTGCCAGTAGTATAGCCGACAGGGTCTTTTACAATGAGCAGTTCTTC. Amino acid sequence: CASSIADRVFYNEQFF.

The gene calls are TRBV11-2 and TRBJ2-5, with 10 nucleotides matching TRBD2. This CDR3 has 14 amino acids. V was clipped by 4 bases and J by 5 bases; unmatched bases: 4. CDR1 is SGHAT, CDR2 FQNNGV, per germline. The CDR3 sequence is CASSSAGGYETQYF. The CDR3 DNA reads TGTGCCAGCAGCTCAGCGGGAGGGTATGAGACCCAGTACTTC.

The chain has TRBV20-1 and TRBJ1-4; D may be TRBD1 (5 bases). The CDR3 is made up of 11 amino acids. Germline lookup yields CDR1 DFQATT and CDR2 SNEGSKA (reference sequence). The CDR3 DNA reads TGCAGCTCGGGGGTGGGTGAAAAACTGTTTTTT. It is translated as CSSGVGEKLFF.

This chain uses TRBV27 with TRBJ1-1; no clear D. Trimming took off 0 bases at V and 5 bases at J, with 10 bases between the two ends. The CDR3 has 14 residues. Germline assignment: CDR1 MNHEY and CDR2 SMNVEV (reference sequence). This chain's CDR3 is CASSLSGIKTEAFF. Here the CDR3 DNA reads TGTGCCAGCAGTTTATCGGGAATTAAGACTGAAGCTTTCTTT.

The sample holds one count of this clone. The V call is TRBV19, the J call TRBJ2-7; a weak D match, TRBD1 (5 bases). The V gene lost 3 bases and the J gene lost 5 bases, with 11 bases spanning the gap. Germline CDR1 LNHDA, CDR2 SQIVND (reference sequence). The length of the CDR3 is 13 residues. The CDR3 here is CASSMGRANEQYF. CDR3 DNA: TGTGCCAGTAGTATGGGCAGGGCTAACGAGCAGTACTTC.

The V and J genes are TRBV11-3 and TRBJ2-7; D is ambiguous. Trimming pared 5 bases from V and 2 bases from J, leaving 7 bases between. The CDR3 consists of 12 residues. CDR1 is SGHNT, CDR2 YENEEA, per germline. CDR3 bases: TGTGCCAGCAGCCCAGGAACCTACGAGCAGTACTTC. Translating it yields CASSPGTYEQYF.

The chain uses TRBV21-1 and TRBJ2-7; TRBD1 is the table's D call, not checked against the DNA. TRBV21-1 is noted as a pseudogene. CDR3 size: 17 residues. CDR3 in amino acids: CASSKTAGSRQIHEQYF. DNA for the CDR3: TGTGCCAGCAGCAAAACGGCCGGCAGCCGACAAATCCACGAGCAGTACTTC.

The chain couples TRBV2 to TRBJ2-7; maybe TRBD1 (6 bases). CDR1 SNHLY and CDR2 FYNNEI come from the germline V gene. This CDR3 contains 15 residues. Trimming stripped 3 bases from V and 0 bases from J, with 12 bases between. CDR3 coding DNA: TGTGCCAGCAGTGAGGCCGGGACACGCTCCTACGAGCAGTACTTC. It codes for CASSEAGTRSYEQYF.

This clone occurred once. The chain combines TRBV9 with TRBJ2-3; 7 bases agree with TRBD2. Germline V gene sequence: CDR1 SGDLS, CDR2 YYNGEE. CDR3 length: 13 amino acids. J was trimmed by 10 bases and V by 3 bases; bases with no gene match: 8. CDR3 nucleotide sequence: TGTGCCAGCAGCGGAATACAGCGGGAACCGCAGTATTTT. Protein product: CASSGIQREPQYF.

This chain uses TRBV18 with TRBJ1-2, with D perhaps matching TRBD1 (6 bases). The germline V gene encodes CDR1 KGHSH and CDR2 LQKENI. Between the trimmed V and J ends, which lost 2 bases and 8 bases, there was a span of 27 bases. The CDR3 runs to 18 residues. The chain's CDR3 is CASSPLSGGEQGPPGYTF. In nucleotides, the CDR3 is TGTGCCAGCTCACCATTAAGTGGGGGAGAGCAGGGGCCTCCCGGCTACACCTTC. The variable domain in full, completed from reference TRBV18 and TRBJ1-2, reads NAGVMQNPRHLVRRRGQEARLRCSPMKGHSHVYWYRQLPEEGLKFMVYLQKENIIDESGMPKERFSAEFPKEGPSILRIQQVVRGDSAAYFCASSPLSGGEQGPPGYTFGSGTRLTVV.

V and J are TRBV28 and TRBJ2-1; tentatively, D is TRBD1 (6 bases). V was clipped by 1 base and J by 8 bases, with 15 bases between them. The CDR3 totals 15 residues. Germline-derived CDR1 and CDR2 are MDHEN and SYDVKM. CDR3 bases: TGTGCCAGCAGTTTATACACAGGGAGTGTAGATGAGCAGTTCTTC. Translated: CASSLYTGSVDEQFF.

This clone was detected once. V and J are TRBV7-2 and TRBJ2-5; TRBD2 aligns across 7 bases. Losses at the gene ends were 5 bases for V and 5 bases for J; bases not matched to a gene: 14. The CDR3 runs to 16 residues. Per the germline V gene, CDR1 is SGHTA and CDR2 is FQGNSA. The DNA of the CDR3 is TGTGCCAGCAGCGCTGGTGGGGCGGGAGTCGGGGAGACCCAGTACTTC. Its protein product is CASSAGGAGVGETQYF.

The CDR3 sequence is CASSQDSGGRGYTF. The CDR3 DNA sequence: TGCGCCAGCAGCCAAGATTCGGGGGGCCGTGGCTACACCTTC. V is TRBV4-3 and J is TRBJ1-2; D may be TRBD1 (6 bases). Germline V gene lookup returns CDR1 LGHNA and CDR2 YSLEER. CDR3 length: 14 amino acids. Between the trimmed V and J ends, which lost 0 bases and 7 bases, there was a span of 12 bases.

This clone ranks as medium-sized. The chain joins TRBV27 to TRBJ1-5; D perhaps matches TRBD1 (6 bases). V shed 4 bases and J shed 6 bases, with 13 bases lying between them. There are 14 residues in the CDR3. Germline V CDR1 and CDR2: MNHEY, SMNVEV (reference sequence). The CDR3 sequence: CASSSTGSGQPQHF. The DNA for the CDR3 is TGTGCCAGCAGTTCCACAGGGTCTGGTCAGCCCCAGCATTTT.

The chain links TRBV7-9 to TRBJ2-7; TRBD2 is a possible D gene (6 bases). The CDR3 is 16 amino acids. Looked up from germline, CDR1 is SEHNR and CDR2 is FQNEAQ (reference sequence). Deletions cut 6 bases from V and 5 bases from J, with 23 bases between. CDR3 residues: CASSSYPEGGIHEQYF. The DNA of the CDR3 is TGTGCCAGCAGTTCTTACCCGGAGGGAGGAATCCACGAGCAGTACTTC.

V and J are TRBV5-6 and TRBJ1-2, with a tentative D call TRBD1 (6 bases). Germline CDR1 reads SGHDT; CDR2 reads YYEEEE. The ends were cut back, 0 bases at V and 3 bases at J, with 9 bases in the middle. The CDR3 runs 14 residues. CDR3 region: CASSLAGVDYGYTF. The CDR3 bases are TGTGCCAGCAGCTTGGCAGGGGTTGACTATGGCTACACCTTC.

This clone occurred a few times. V usage is TRBV7-9 and J usage is TRBJ2-3; TRBD1 matches at 8 bases. Trimming took 1 base from V and 13 from J; bases not matched to a gene: 10. CDR3 size: 14 residues. Per the germline V gene, CDR1 is SEHNR and CDR2 is FQNEAQ (reference sequence). The CDR3 reads CASSLEGQGIWKYF. For the CDR3, the DNA is TGTGCCAGCAGCTTAGAAGGACAGGGTATTTGGAAGTATTTT.

The chain combines TRBV27 with TRBJ1-1; D is uncertain. Germline values: CDR1 MNHEY, CDR2 SMNVEV (reference sequence). Deletions cut 5 bases from V and 11 bases from J, with 15 bases between. CDR3 length: 12 amino acids. The CDR3 DNA sequence: TGTGCCAGCAGTCCGGGCCGCGGGAGGGCTTTCTTT. This gives the protein CASSPGRGRAFF.

This clone was picked up a small number of times. The V gene is TRBV5-5, the J gene TRBJ2-7; D perhaps matches TRBD2 (5 bases). Germline V gene data show CDR1 as SGHKS and CDR2 as YYEKEE (reference sequence). Trimming took off 0 bases at V and 0 bases at J, with 10 bases between the two ends. The CDR3 covers 15 residues. The chain's CDR3 is CASSLETGISYEQYF. DNA for the CDR3: TGTGCCAGCAGCTTGGAAACGGGAATCTCCTACGAGCAGTACTTC.

The rearrangement joins TRBV15 to TRBJ2-7, with 12 bases that match TRBD2. CDR1 and CDR2 (germline): LNHNV, YYDKDF (reference sequence). The CDR3 consists of 15 residues. Trimming cost V 5 bases and J 7 bases; bases outside gene matches: 9. The CDR3 region has the DNA TGTGCCACCAGCGCCCTAGCGGGAGGGCCTCGGGAGCAGTACTTC. Translation: CATSALAGGPREQYF. Full variable domain (outside the CDR3, taken from reference TRBV15 and TRBJ2-7): DAMVIQNPRYQVTQFGKPVTLSCSQTLNHNVMYWYQQKSSQAPKLLFHYYDKDFNNEADTPDNFQSRRPNTSFCFLDIRSPGLGDTAMYLCATSALAGGPREQYFGPGTRLTVT.

This rearrangement joins TRBV29-1 to TRBJ2-6; D may be TRBD1 (6 bases). There are 17 residues in the CDR3. The V gene lost 1 base and the J gene lost 0 bases, with 13 bases spanning the gap. From germline, CDR1 is SQVTM and CDR2 ANQGSEA. As DNA, the CDR3 is TGCAGCGTTGAAGGACAGGTTCTGGGCTCTGGGGCCAACGTCCTGACTTTC. This encodes CSVEGQVLGSGANVLTF.